Following are 17 T cell receptor beta chains from one sample sequenced in a study of blood T cells in healthy people across ages. It was with a sample-barcoded 5' primer and a J-beta primer mix that a second PCR of roughly 7 to 12 cycles was run. TCRdb reprocessed the 5' RACE reads via MiXCR and lists one record per CDR3 protein. In the table there are 2 million or so distinct CDR3 sequences, around half of which are singletons. Sequenced material: blood. These receptors were obtained from a woman aged 40 to 50 in good health.

This clonotype turned up a few times. The chain carries TRBV7-2 and TRBJ2-1; 8 bases align to TRBD2. The CDR3 is 16 amino acids. CDR1 and CDR2 from the germline V gene are SGHTA and FQGNSA. V shed 5 bases and J 1 base; nucleotides not matched to a gene: 7. As DNA, the CDR3 is TGTGCCAGCAGCCTTACTGCGGGGGGTTCCTACAATGAGCAGTTCTTC. As protein: CASSLTAGGSYNEQFF.

V gene TRBV7-3 combines with J gene TRBJ2-3, with 7 bases lining up with TRBD1. Germline loops: CDR1 SGHTA, CDR2 FQGTGA. V was clipped by 5 bases and J by 9 bases; unmatched bases: 5. This CDR3 spans 12 amino acids. CDR3 sequence (DNA): TGTGCCAGCAGCCTGGACAGGTCGACGCAGTATTTT. Its translation is CASSLDRSTQYF.

The chain links TRBV4-2 to TRBJ2-1, with 11 bases aligning to TRBD1. The V gene end was trimmed by 1 base and the J gene end by 9 bases; junction bases not matched to a gene: 8. In germline, CDR1 is LGHNA, CDR2 YNFKEQ. CDR3 length: 16 amino acids. CDR3: CASSQAGTGGQGEQFF. The CDR3 DNA follows: TGTGCCAGCAGCCAAGCCGGGACAGGGGGACAAGGTGAGCAGTTCTTC.

This clonotype has just a few counts. J is TRBJ2-5 and V is TRBV28; 10 bases line up with TRBD1. Gene TRBJ2-7 matches the end of the DNA better, so the J call may be wrong. Per germline, CDR1 MDHEN and CDR2 SYDVKM. The CDR3 totals 17 residues. Here the CDR3 DNA reads TGTGCCAGCATCACCCGGCGGGGACAGGGGACCTCTGGCGAGCAGTACTTC. Its translation: CASITRRGQGTSGEQYF.

This chain links TRBV28 with TRBJ2-1, with a weak D call TRBD1 (6 bases). Trimming removed 7 bases at V and 2 bases at J, with 15 bases between. Germline lookup yields CDR1 MDHEN and CDR2 SYDVKM. The CDR3 runs 15 residues. The CDR3 loop is CASKIARGTYNEQFF. The CDR3 bases are TGTGCCAGCAAAATCGCCAGGGGCACCTACAATGAGCAGTTCTTC.

This clonotype was seen a single time. The genes are TRBV2 and TRBJ2-5, with D tentatively TRBD1 or TRBD2 (5 bases each). V shed 4 bases and J shed 9 bases, with 15 bases lying between them. This CDR3 spans 13 amino acids. Germline loops: CDR1 SNHLY, CDR2 FYNNEI. The CDR3 region has the DNA TGTGCCAGCAGTGTTGGGGGTGGGAAAGCCCAGTACTTC. Its translation: CASSVGGGKAQYF. The full variable domain, with the rest looked up from reference TRBV2 and TRBJ2-5, is EPEVTQTPSHQVTQMGQEVILRCVPISNHLYFYWYRQILGQKVEFLVSFYNNEISEKSEIFDDQFSVERPDGSNFTLKIRSTKLEDSAMYFCASSVGGGKAQYFGPGTRLLVL.

There are a few counts of this clonotype. J is TRBJ2-5 and V is TRBV15; TRBD2 is a possible D gene (6 bases). The last part of the DNA fits TRBJ2-7 better; the J call may be wrong. CDR1 is LNHNV, CDR2 YYDKDF, per germline (reference sequence). The CDR3 extends over 13 amino acids. This chain's CDR3 is CATSRDRLDEQYF. DNA of the CDR3: TGTGCCACCAGCAGAGATCGACTAGACGAGCAGTACTTC.

The genes are TRBV29-1 and TRBJ1-1; 8 nucleotides align to TRBD1. The CDR3 runs to 14 residues. The V gene's germline CDR1 is SQVTM and CDR2 ANQGSEA. J was trimmed by 4 bases and V by 4 bases; bases with no gene match: 8. The CDR3 is CSVARGQGGTEAFF. CDR3 nucleotide sequence: TGCAGCGTTGCCCGAGGACAGGGAGGCACTGAAGCTTTCTTT.

In the case of this clonotype: Here the CDR3 omits its conserved ending phenylalanine or tryptophan, so a read error is the likely source. The chain combines TRBV7-9 with TRBJ2-5; D may be TRBD1 or TRBD2 (6 bases each). Germline assignment: CDR1 SEHNR and CDR2 FQNEAQ (reference sequence). Trimming shortened V by 5 bases and J by 0 bases, and 10 bases separated the two germline ends. The CDR3 length is 14 residues. CDR3 sequence (DNA): TGTGCCAGCAGCGTAGGGGGGTACCAAGAGACCCAGTACGTC. It is translated as CASSVGGYQETQYV.

The chain joins TRBV28 to TRBJ2-2; 12 bases fit TRBD2. The V gene end was trimmed by 2 bases and the J gene end by 5 bases; junction bases not matched to a gene: 0. This CDR3 contains 15 residues. Germline CDR1 and CDR2: MDHEN and SYDVKM. Here the CDR3 reads CASSLGTSGTGELFF. CDR3 nucleotide sequence: TGTGCCAGCAGTTTAGGGACTAGCGGGACCGGGGAGCTGTTTTTT.

This clonotype was observed a few times. The V gene is TRBV7-9, the J gene TRBJ2-3; D may be TRBD1 (6 bases). V was clipped by 5 bases and J by 10 bases, with 19 bases between them. The CDR3 extends over 14 amino acids. Germline CDR1 and CDR2: SEHNR and FQNEAQ (reference sequence). The CDR3 DNA sequence: TGTGCCAGCAGCCCCCGGACAGCCGCTACGGCGCAGTATTTT. This encodes CASSPRTAATAQYF.

V gene TRBV6-6 combines with J gene TRBJ2-1; D perhaps matches TRBD1 (6 bases). Trimming shortened V by 6 bases and J by 14 bases, and 23 bases separated the two germline ends. Germline V gives CDR1 MNHNY, CDR2 SVGAGI (reference sequence). The CDR3 length is 14 residues. The DNA of the CDR3 is TGTGCCAGCAGCCAACAGGGAGAAGGACCTGGGAAGTTCTTC. Translation gives CASSQQGEGPGKFF.

This clonotype has only a few counts. This rearrangement joins TRBV9 to TRBJ2-4; 11 bases line up with TRBD1. Per the germline V gene, CDR1 is SGDLS and CDR2 is YYNGEE. The CDR3 is 18 residues long. Trimming at V came to 4 bases and at J to 0 bases, leaving 9 bases not matched to a gene. CDR3 region: CASSSGTGGSGAKNIQYF. The CDR3 DNA reads TGTGCCAGCAGCTCCGGGACAGGGGGATCGGGAGCCAAAAACATTCAGTACTTC.

This chain joins TRBV27 and TRBJ2-1; 13 nucleotides line up with TRBD2. CDR1 and CDR2 (germline): MNHEY, SMNVEV (reference sequence). V was clipped by 8 bases and J by 6 bases; unmatched bases: 4. This CDR3 contains 14 residues. The CDR3 DNA follows: TGTGCCAGCCGGGGACTAGCGGGGCGCAATGAGCAGTTCTTC. Translated: CASRGLAGRNEQFF.

This sequence joins TRBV7-2 and TRBJ2-1; 8 bases line up with TRBD2. The germline CDR1 and CDR2 sequences are SGHTA and FQGNSA. The CDR3 consists of 16 residues. V shed 5 bases, J shed 7 bases, and the junction held 13 bases outside the gene matches. CDR3 region: CASSPARGTRGNEQFF. CDR3 nucleotides: TGTGCCAGCAGCCCGGCACGGGGGACTAGGGGGAATGAGCAGTTCTTC.

This clonotype was seen only once. The chain links TRBV12-3 or TRBV12-4 to TRBJ2-6; D uncertain. The CDR3 loop spans 12 amino acids. V lost 3 bases, J lost 5 bases, and 2 bases lay in between. CDR3 region: CASSFRANVLTF. The CDR3 DNA reads as TGTGCCAGCAGTTTTCGGGCCAACGTCCTGACTTTC.

The chain employs TRBV28 and TRBJ1-1, with D hard to call. In germline, CDR1 is MDHEN, CDR2 SYDVKM. The CDR3 is 15 amino acids. Trimming shortened V by 1 base and J by 5 bases, and 14 bases separated the two germline ends. The CDR3: CASSLYGRVVTEAFF. In nucleotides, the CDR3 is TGTGCCAGCAGTTTATACGGACGGGTTGTAACTGAAGCTTTCTTT.